Included here is one T cell receptor (beta chain) sequence, with context. The CDR3 has 14 residues. V dropped 0 bases and J dropped 9 bases, with 12 bases sitting between them. The germline V gene has CDR1 LGHNA and CDR2 YSLEER. The entry originates in a study of shared clonotypes between healthy human individuals. Here immunoSEQ multiplex PCR was the method, and the copy in TCRdb shows in-frame clones only, minus some. The sample includes some 2,100,000 clones, around 95% of them seen just once. The chain joins TRBV4-3 to TRBJ1-3; D gene unclear. This TCR derives from a man aged 18 to 30 in good health. The sample taken for sequencing was naive CD4+ T cells sorted from blood. Subset meaning: CD45RA+ positively selected. As DNA, the CDR3 is TGCGCCAGCAGCCAAGACCCGCAAGGTAGCACCATATATTTT. It codes for CASSQDPQGSTIYF.